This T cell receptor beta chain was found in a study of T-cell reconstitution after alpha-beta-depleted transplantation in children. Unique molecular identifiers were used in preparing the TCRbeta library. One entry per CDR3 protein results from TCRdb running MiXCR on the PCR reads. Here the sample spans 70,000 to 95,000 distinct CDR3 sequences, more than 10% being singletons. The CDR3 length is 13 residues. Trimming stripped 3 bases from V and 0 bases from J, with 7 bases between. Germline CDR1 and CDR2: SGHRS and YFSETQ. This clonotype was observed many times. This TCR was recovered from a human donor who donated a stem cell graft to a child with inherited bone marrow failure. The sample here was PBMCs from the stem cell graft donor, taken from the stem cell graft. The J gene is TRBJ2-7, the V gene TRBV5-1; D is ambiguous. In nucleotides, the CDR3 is TGCGCCAGCAGCTCAAGGAGCTCCTACGAGCAGTACTTC. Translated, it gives CASSSRSSYEQYF.